What follows is one T cell receptor beta chain and its context. This clone is medium-sized (0.01 to 0.1%) in terms of sample share. Its antigen is currently not known. Nothing much larger sits one base from this clone, and base qualities are not available. The sample originates from a study of PD-L1 blockade in urothelial cancer listed by TCRdb under 2017. Regarding the complete study: Every patient began therapy around 2014 and was given atezolizumab 1,200 mg intravenously every 3 weeks. About nine tenths of the roughly 29 patients were identified as males with urothelial cancer of bladder origin, and a prior smoking history was reported by 18 of 29 patients. Patients had an ECOG performance status of 0 or 1 and had received between 0 and 3 prior chemotherapy regimens. Blood samples were analyzed 3 weeks after the start of treatment (second dose) and 6 weeks after the start of treatment. Blood samples yielded a median of around 150,000 T cells and roughly 83,000 unique TCRs, with median clonality 0.080. An exploratory multi-omic analysis was conducted of the somatic, immune and clinical correlates of response to PD-L1 blockade with atezolizumab in urothelial cancer. Pretreatment tumor samples, along with matched peripheral blood collected serially before and after atezolizumab treatment, underwent TCR sequencing. Durable clinical benefit was defined as a progression-free survival longer than 6 months, and TCR features were additionally tested against progression-free survival and overall survival. In the same patients, pretreatment tumors underwent whole exome sequencing and RNA sequencing in addition to TCR sequencing. Durable clinical benefit was achieved by nine patients and was not achieved by 20 patients. Twenty-nine patients had pretreatment blood TCR-seq, about 25 had at least one posttreatment blood collection, and about 25 had tumor TCR-seq. Broader findings and caveats from the paper: Because of the small sample size (n ≈ 30) and the many exploratory analyses performed, the results are intended to be regarded as hypothesis-generating. Patients with durable benefit showed greater expansion of tumor-associated TCR clones in peripheral blood 3 weeks after starting treatment (n = 22, p = 0.022). A pretreatment peripheral blood TCR clonality below the median was linked to improved progression-free and overall survival.

A cohort of 30 or so patients with locally advanced or metastatic urothelial carcinoma, treated at Memorial Sloan Kettering on a trial protocol, was included. Peripheral blood mononuclear cells were collected pretreatment and during treatment, with between 1 and 8 total time points obtained per patient. The Qiagen DNeasy Blood extraction kit was used to purify genomic DNA from total PBMCs and from tumor samples. PBMCs were collected pretreatment and during treatment, and were isolated and stored as previously described. Trimming takes 1 base from V and 6 bases from J, and the germline ends sit 16 bases apart. From the germline V gene, CDR1 is SGHTA and CDR2 is FQGTGA. From the cysteine through the phenylalanine, the CDR3 covers 15 amino acids. Of all the DNA, just the CDR3 is kept, 45 bases in frame from base 1. Synthetic TCR analog templates were spiked into each PCR so that absolute template abundance could be estimated from read counts. TCRbeta CDR3 regions were amplified from genomic DNA with bias-controlled V and J gene primers using the immunoSEQ assay. Rearranged TCRbeta segments were sequenced at approximately 20X coverage. In the source study's methods: Clustering was used to correct sequencing errors, and CDR3s were annotated against IMGT to assign V, D and J genes. Out-of-frame and stop-codon sequences were excluded, and only productive TCRbeta rearrangements were used in downstream analyses. Clonality was calculated as one minus the Shannon entropy normalized by the log of the number of unique productive sequences. Fisher's exact test with Benjamini-Hochberg correction, using a cutoff of adjusted p below 0.01, was how clones that differed between time points or between blood and tumor were identified. TCRdb mirrors the immuneACCESS table, restricted to in-frame sequences. Some clones are absent from its copies; in checked studies, under half trace to an unresolved V gene, and the reason for the others is unknown. V, J and clone size derive from that table, while D and trimming were established from the DNA sequence. The table for this sample lists about 84,000 clones; over 80% of them were counted only once. More than 8% of the sample is in the top ten clones.

The starting material was PBMCs, obtained around atezolizumab (anti-PD-L1) treatment. The TCR sequence derives from a man in his 70s with urothelial cancer. This chain joins TRBV7-3 to TRBJ2-7, and perhaps TRBD2 as D gene, on 6 matching bases. At the DNA level, the sequence is TGTGCCAGCAGCTTAATTGGGGGGAACAATGGCGAGCAGTACTTC. Its translation reads: CASSLIGGNNGEQYF.